These 32 T cell receptor beta chains were all obtained from the same sample, sequenced in a study of T cells in Graves' hyperthyroidism and ophthalmopathy. Using RNA transcripts as the source, TCR beta CDR3 regions were amplified. With the HTBI primer set, the TCR CDR3 went through a first round of RT-PCR. TCRdb used MiXCR to reprocess the multiplex PCR reads, holding one entry per CDR3 protein. Here the sample spans 500,000 to 600,000 distinct CDR3 sequences, about half being singletons. Sequenced: peripheral blood or thyroid tissue (not recorded which). These TCRs come from a woman aged 18-29 years with Graves' hyperthyroidism.

This clonotype appeared many times. The chain employs TRBV5-5 and TRBJ2-5, with a tentative D call TRBD1 (5 bases). Trimming removed 4 bases at V and 0 bases at J, with 13 bases between. This CDR3 contains 15 residues. Germline CDR1 reads SGHKS; CDR2 reads YYEKEE (reference sequence). The DNA of the CDR3 is TGTGCCAGCAGCCCCTGGAGCAGGGACCAAGAGACCCAGTACTTC. Protein: CASSPWSRDQETQYF.

This clonotype was seen repeatedly, ten times or more. V is TRBV19 and J is TRBJ2-5; no clear D gene. Trimming left V 1 base short and J 2 bases short, with 5 bases between. Germline V gene data show CDR1 as LNHDA and CDR2 as SQIVND (reference sequence). The CDR3 is 13 residues long. CDR3 in DNA: TGTGCCAGTAGTATAGGCGGTCAAGAGACCCAGTACTTC. Translated, it gives CASSIGGQETQYF. Looking up the rest from reference TRBV19 and TRBJ2-5 gives the full variable domain: DGGITQSPKYLFRKEGQNVTLSCEQNLNHDAMYWYRQDPGQGLRLIYYSQIVNDFQKGDIAEGYSVSREKKESFPLTVTSAQKNPTAFYLCASSIGGQETQYFGPGTRLLVL.

The chain joins TRBV7-8 to TRBJ2-7; no firm D call. Trimming removed 1 base from V and 3 bases from J, with 10 bases in between. The CDR3 runs 14 residues. From germline, CDR1 is SGHVS and CDR2 FQNEAQ. CDR3 nucleotides: TGTGCCAGCAGCTTAGGGAGTCGTCTCTACGAGCAGTACTTC. It translates to CASSLGSRLYEQYF.

This clonotype was seen only once. This chain's CDR3 is CSARLVAQETQYF. Here the CDR3 DNA reads TGCAGTGCTAGACTAGTGGCCCAAGAGACCCAGTACTTC. The rearrangement uses TRBV20-1 and TRBJ2-5; no definite D call. The germline V gene encodes CDR1 DFQATT and CDR2 SNEGSKA (reference sequence). The V and J ends lost 2 bases and 1 base respectively, with 8 bases between them. The CDR3 has 13 residues.

This chain links TRBV20-1 with TRBJ1-5; TRBD1 matches at 10 bases. Germline lookup yields CDR1 DFQATT and CDR2 SNEGSKA (reference sequence). With V trimmed by 6 bases and J by 0 bases, 5 bases remained unmatched. The CDR3 is 15 residues long. The CDR3 is CSAGDRGPSNQPQHF. The DNA for the CDR3 is TGCAGTGCCGGGGACAGGGGTCCTAGCAATCAGCCCCAGCATTTT.

The gene calls are TRBV7-2 and TRBJ2-7; D not certain. V was pared by 3 bases and J by 3 bases, with 12 bases between. CDR1 is SGHTA and CDR2 is FQGNSA in the germline V gene. The CDR3 loop spans 14 amino acids. The CDR3 loop reads CASSLGSDSYEQYF. CDR3 DNA sequence: TGTGCCAGCAGCTTGGGGTCGGATAGCTACGAGCAGTACTTC. Using reference TRBV7-2 and TRBJ2-7 for the parts outside the CDR3, the full variable domain is GAGVSQSPSNKVTEKGKDVELRCDPISGHTALYWYRQSLGQGLEFLIYFQGNSAPDKSGLPSDRFSAERTGGSVSTLTIQRTQQEDSAVYLCASSLGSDSYEQYFGPGTRLTVT.

With respect to this clonotype: With a much larger clone just one base away, this may be a read error. V usage is TRBV12-3 or TRBV12-4 and J usage is TRBJ2-5; 8 bases are a match to TRBD2. The CDR3 is 15 residues long. DNA of the CDR3: TGTGCCAGCATCCCGCCGGCGGGGGGAAAAGAGACCCAGCACTTC. Protein: CASIPPAGGKETQHF.

CDR3 DNA: TGTGCCACCAGTGATCCGACAGGGGGTGGTAGGGGCTACACCTTC. As protein: CATSDPTGGGRGYTF. The chain links TRBV24-1 to TRBJ1-2; TRBD1 matches at 9 bases. Germline lookup yields CDR1 KGHDR and CDR2 SFDVKD. There are 15 residues in the CDR3. Trimming took 3 bases from V and 8 from J; bases not matched to a gene: 9.

This clonotype was detected ten times or more. V and J are TRBV12-3 or TRBV12-4 and TRBJ1-4, with 7 bases aligning to TRBD1. With V trimmed by 8 bases and J by 1 base, 10 bases remained unmatched. The CDR3 consists of 16 residues. The CDR3 DNA reads as TGTGCCAGCGGTACTACGGGGACAGTAACTAATGAAAAACTGTTTTTT. Translated, it gives CASGTTGTVTNEKLFF.

The V call is TRBV29-1, the J call TRBJ1-4; a weak D match, TRBD1 (5 bases). The germline V gene has CDR1 SQVTM and CDR2 ANQGSEA. The germline V and J ends were trimmed by 2 bases and 0 bases, with 10 bases remaining between them. This CDR3 contains 15 residues. CDR3 in DNA: TGCAGCGTTGAATCAGAGGACACAACTAATGAAAAACTGTTTTTT. It specifies CSVESEDTTNEKLFF.

There are many counts of this clonotype. This chain connects TRBV6-2 or TRBV6-3 to TRBJ1-5, with 9 bases lining up with TRBD1. This CDR3 region has 13 residues. Trimming cost V 5 bases and J 7 bases; bases outside gene matches: 3. Germline values: CDR1 MNHEY, CDR2 SVGEGT. CDR3 in amino acids: CASSPDRGQPQHF. Here the CDR3 DNA reads TGTGCCAGCAGTCCGGACAGGGGACAGCCCCAGCATTTT.

This clonotype was found a few times. V is TRBV24-1 and J is TRBJ2-1; 7 nucleotides line up with TRBD2. Germline V gene data show CDR1 as KGHDR and CDR2 as SFDVKD. The CDR3 runs 16 residues. Trimming removed 3 bases from V and 0 bases from J; junction bases left unmatched: 4. For the CDR3, the DNA is TGTGCCACCAGTGATCTATCTAGCGGCTCCTACAATGAGCAGTTCTTC. It is translated as CATSDLSSGSYNEQFF.

This clonotype came up once. The chain couples TRBV10-3 to TRBJ1-2; D might be TRBD1 (5 bases). The CDR3 has 14 residues. CDR1 is ENHRY and CDR2 is SYGVKD in the germline V gene. Trimming took 7 bases from V and 0 from J, leaving 12 bases between them. The CDR3 here is CAIMAGPPNYGYTF. DNA for the CDR3: TGTGCCATCATGGCGGGGCCGCCTAACTATGGCTACACCTTC.

This clonotype was picked up many times. The chain combines TRBV7-2 with TRBJ1-1; 8 bases fit TRBD1. V was clipped by 5 bases and J by 7 bases; unmatched bases: 6. This CDR3 has 13 amino acids. In germline, CDR1 is SGHTA, CDR2 FQGNSA. CDR3 residues: CASSRPGQGEAFF. The CDR3 DNA reads as TGTGCCAGCAGCCGTCCAGGACAGGGTGAAGCTTTCTTT.

There are many counts of this clonotype. The chain is built from TRBV12-5 and TRBJ1-5; D unclear. The V end was cut by 0 bases, the J end by 4 bases, with 7 bases between. Per germline, CDR1 LGHNT and CDR2 FRNRAP. The CDR3 is made up of 14 amino acids. This CDR3 reads CASGLVTGNQPQHF. The CDR3 coding sequence is TGTGCTAGTGGTTTGGTAACCGGGAATCAGCCCCAGCATTTT.

The CDR3 is CASLGIGEKLFF. The CDR3 DNA follows: TGTGCCAGCCTTGGGATCGGCGAAAAACTGTTTTTT. The V call is TRBV2, the J call TRBJ1-4; unclear D gene. There are 12 residues in the CDR3. V lost 8 bases and J 8 bases, leaving 12 bases between the germline ends. Germline CDR1 and CDR2: SNHLY and FYNNEI.

This clonotype was detected only a few times. The chain carries TRBV7-3 and TRBJ2-7; tentatively, D is TRBD2 (6 bases). The DNA end is a closer match to TRBJ2-1, so the J assignment may be wrong. Per the germline V gene, CDR1 is SGHTA and CDR2 is FQGTGA. The CDR3 consists of 15 residues. The CDR3: CASSILGLTDNEQFF. CDR3 in DNA: TGTGCCAGCAGCATACTCGGACTAACCGACAATGAGCAGTTCTTC.

The chain couples TRBV9 to TRBJ2-3; 8 bases map to TRBD2. With V trimmed by 3 bases and J by 1 base, 4 bases remained unmatched. The CDR3 contains 15 residues. CDR1 and CDR2 from the germline V gene are SGDLS and YYNGEE. The CDR3 nucleotides are TGTGCCAGCAGCGCCCTAGCGGGCGGCACAGATACGCAGTATTTT. Its protein is CASSALAGGTDTQYF.

This clonotype has a count of ten or more. For the CDR3, the DNA is TGTGCCACCAGCCGGACAGGGGGGCAGCCCCAGCATTTT. Translated: CATSRTGGQPQHF. The chain links TRBV24-1 to TRBJ1-5, with TRBD1 matching 10 bases. The trim removed 7 bases at V and 7 bases at J, leaving 3 bases unmatched. This CDR3 has 13 amino acids. The germline V gene has CDR1 KGHDR and CDR2 SFDVKD.

There are many counts of this clonotype. V usage is TRBV29-1 and J usage is TRBJ1-2, with 10 bases aligning to TRBD1. The germline CDR1 and CDR2 sequences are SQVTM and ANQGSEA. Unmatched junction bases numbered 4, after V lost 6 bases and J lost 3 bases. The CDR3 has 13 amino acids. CDR3 sequence: CSVGQGYYYGYTF. As DNA, the CDR3 is TGCAGCGTGGGACAGGGGTATTACTATGGCTACACCTTC.

The genes are TRBV2 and TRBJ2-1, with a tentative D call TRBD1 (7 bases). The CDR3 sequence is 14 residues long. Looked up from germline, CDR1 is SNHLY and CDR2 is FYNNEI. V shed 8 bases and J shed 2 bases, with 13 bases lying between them. The CDR3 coding sequence is TGTGCCAGCGGACAGGCGGGGCCCTACAATGAGCAGTTCTTC. Its translation is CASGQAGPYNEQFF.

V and J are TRBV7-7 and TRBJ2-5; 7 positions match TRBD2. The V gene's germline CDR1 is SSHAT and CDR2 FNYEAQ (reference sequence). The CDR3 totals 13 residues. Trimming cost V 11 bases and J 1 base; bases outside gene matches: 7. CDR3 nucleotide sequence: TGTGCCGTCTCGGGAGGCCCCCAAGAGACCCAGTACTTC. This sequence encodes CAVSGGPQETQYF.

V usage is TRBV5-1 and J usage is TRBJ1-3; a possible D gene is TRBD1 (6 bases). V was pared by 2 bases and J by 8 bases, with 20 bases between. The CDR3 is made up of 16 amino acids. Germline CDR1 reads SGHRS; CDR2 reads YFSETQ. The CDR3 sequence is CASSFGLGQYGYTIYF. DNA for the CDR3: TGCGCCAGCAGCTTCGGCTTGGGACAATATGGCTACACCATATATTTT. The full variable domain, in which reference TRBV5-1 and TRBJ1-3 provide the parts outside the CDR3, is KAGVTQTPRYLIKTRGQQVTLSCSPISGHRSVSWYQQTPGQGLQFLFEYFSETQRNKGNFPGRFSGRQFSNSRSEMNVSTLELGDSALYLCASSFGLGQYGYTIYFGEGSWLTVV.

The genes are TRBV29-1 and TRBJ2-5, with TRBD2 as a possible D gene (10 bases). V lost 7 bases to trimming and J lost 5 bases, with 29 bases between them. The CDR3 is 17 residues long. Germline lookup yields CDR1 SQVTM and CDR2 ANQGSEA. The CDR3 DNA reads as TGCAGCGCTCTACTAGCGGGACAGGGACGGATTACCGAGACCCAGTACTTC. Residues: CSALLAGQGRITETQYF.

This clonotype came up many times. The chain is built from TRBV14 and TRBJ2-7, with D possibly TRBD2 on 5 matching bases. The ends were cut back, 4 bases at V and 6 bases at J, with 13 bases in the middle. The CDR3 contains 13 residues. From germline, CDR1 is SGHDN and CDR2 FVKESK. This CDR3 reads CASSLILGSEQYF. The CDR3 DNA follows: TGTGCCAGCAGCCTCATACTGGGGAGCGAGCAGTACTTC.

This clonotype showed up many times. V usage is TRBV12-3 or TRBV12-4 and J usage is TRBJ2-7, with 7 bases matching TRBD1. J lost 3 bases, V lost 5 bases, and 4 bases had no gene match. This CDR3 region has 13 residues. CDR3 amino acids: CASSRTGVYEQYF. The CDR3 coding sequence is TGTGCCAGCAGTCGCACAGGGGTCTACGAGCAGTACTTC.

This clonotype was observed at least ten times. The V and J genes are TRBV2 and TRBJ2-5; TRBD1 matches at 9 bases. The junction had 6 bases not matched to a gene; V was cut back by 6 bases and J by 1 base. This CDR3 has 15 residues. Germline values: CDR1 SNHLY, CDR2 FYNNEI. The CDR3 nucleotides are TGTGCCAGCAGCTGGGGGACAGGGACCCAAGAGACCCAGTACTTC. It translates to CASSWGTGTQETQYF.

This clonotype was recorded many times. The chain uses TRBV2 and TRBJ1-1; D might be TRBD1 (5 bases). CDR1 and CDR2 from the germline V gene are SNHLY and FYNNEI. Trimming left V 6 bases short and J 0 bases short, with 8 bases between. The CDR3 contains 13 residues. The CDR3 spells CASRGRLNTEAFF. The CDR3 DNA reads TGTGCCAGCAGGGGACGGTTGAACACTGAAGCTTTCTTT.

This clonotype was seen at least ten times. The chain has TRBV6-1 and TRBJ1-1; TRBD1 is a possible D gene (5 bases). This CDR3 has 14 amino acids. The V gene's germline CDR1 is MNHNS and CDR2 SASEGT. Trimming cost V 8 bases and J 4 bases, with 17 bases left between them. CDR3 protein: CASEGRGYGTEAFF. CDR3 nucleotide sequence: TGTGCCAGCGAGGGCCGGGGGTATGGCACTGAAGCTTTCTTT.

This clonotype was seen many times. The V and J genes are TRBV5-8 and TRBJ1-5; D is perhaps TRBD1 (5 bases). V dropped 0 bases and J dropped 6 bases, with 7 bases sitting between them. Looked up from germline, CDR1 is SGHTS and CDR2 is YDEGEE. This CDR3 has 13 amino acids. CDR3 residues: CASSLGQRQPQHF. The CDR3 DNA follows: TGTGCCAGCAGCTTGGGACAGCGTCAGCCCCAGCATTTT.

The CDR3 bases are TGTGCCAGCAGCGTACCGGGACAGGGGGCGCGGCTCTACAATGAGCAGTTCTTC. It is translated as CASSVPGQGARLYNEQFF. This chain connects TRBV5-5 to TRBJ2-1; the match to TRBD1 covers 12 bases. This CDR3 is built from 18 residues. The V segment lost 4 bases and the J segment 3 bases; nucleotides outside the gene matches: 11. CDR1 is SGHKS and CDR2 is YYEKEE in the germline V gene (reference sequence).

This clonotype was picked up many times. The chain joins TRBV7-9 to TRBJ2-7; D gene unclear. The V end was cut by 3 bases, the J end by 3 bases, with 12 bases between. This CDR3 has 14 residues. Germline V gene sequence: CDR1 SEHNR, CDR2 FQNEAQ (reference sequence). As DNA, the CDR3 is TGTGCCAGCAGCTTCGGATCCGAGAACTACGAGCAGTACTTC. Protein sequence: CASSFGSENYEQYF.